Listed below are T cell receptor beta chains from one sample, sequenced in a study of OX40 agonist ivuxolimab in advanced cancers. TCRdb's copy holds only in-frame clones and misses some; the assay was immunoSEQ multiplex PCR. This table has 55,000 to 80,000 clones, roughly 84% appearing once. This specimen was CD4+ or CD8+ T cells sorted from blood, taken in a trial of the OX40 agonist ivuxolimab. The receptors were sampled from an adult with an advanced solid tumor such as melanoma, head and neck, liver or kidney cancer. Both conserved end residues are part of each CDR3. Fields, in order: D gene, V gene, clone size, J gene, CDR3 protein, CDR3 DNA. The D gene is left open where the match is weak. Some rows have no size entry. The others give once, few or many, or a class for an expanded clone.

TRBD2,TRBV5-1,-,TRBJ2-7,CASSLVGGRGPEEQYF,TGCGCCAGCAGCTTGGTCGGGGGGAGGGGTCCGGAGGAGCAGTACTTC
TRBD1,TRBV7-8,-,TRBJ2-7,CASSLRDRGAQYF,TGTGCCAGCAGCTTAAGGGACAGAGGGGCCCAGTACTTC
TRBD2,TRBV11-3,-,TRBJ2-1,CASSRSGGSYNEQFF,TGTGCCAGCAGCCGGAGCGGGGGATCCTACAATGAGCAGTTCTTC
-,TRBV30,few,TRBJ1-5,CAWSPRPNQPQHF,TGTGCCTGGAGTCCCAGGCCCAATCAGCCCCAGCATTTT
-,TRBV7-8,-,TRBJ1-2,CASSSNGRDGYTF,TGTGCCAGCAGCTCAAACGGACGGGACGGCTACACCTTC
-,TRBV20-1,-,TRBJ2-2,CSARYLGELFF,TGCAGTGCCCGTTATTTAGGGGAGCTGTTTTTT
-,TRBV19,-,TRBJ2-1,CASSIWTRTHEQFF,TGTGCCAGTAGTATTTGGACACGGACCCATGAGCAGTTCTTC
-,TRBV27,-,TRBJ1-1,CASSFRPRGNTEAFF,TGTGCCAGCAGTTTCCGACCGAGGGGGAACACTGAAGCTTTCTTT
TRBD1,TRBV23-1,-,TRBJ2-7,CASSQSTGWSYEQYF,TGCGCCAGCAGTCAATCGACAGGGTGGAGCTACGAGCAGTACTTC
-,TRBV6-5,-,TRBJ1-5,CASTGGGTGAQHF,TGTGCCAGCACGGGTGGAGGTACTGGGGCCCAGCATTTT
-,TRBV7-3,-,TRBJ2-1,CASSFPGLYNEQFF,TGTGCCAGCAGCTTCCCGGGACTGTACAATGAGCAGTTCTTC
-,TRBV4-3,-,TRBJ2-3,CASSQSPTGASTDTQYF,TGCGCCAGCAGCCAATCCCCGACAGGTGCTAGCACAGATACGCAGTATTTT
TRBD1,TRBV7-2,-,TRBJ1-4,CASSSDRGNEKLFF,TGTGCCAGCAGCTCGGACAGGGGGAATGAAAAACTGTTTTTT
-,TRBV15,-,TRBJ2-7,CATSSGQMSSYEQYF,TGTGCCACCAGCAGTGGGCAGATGAGCTCCTACGAGCAGTACTTC
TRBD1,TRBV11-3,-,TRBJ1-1,CASSPRTGRAAEAFF,TGTGCCAGCAGCCCGAGGACAGGGAGAGCCGCTGAAGCTTTCTTT
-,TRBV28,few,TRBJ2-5,CASRTGIRTQYF,TGTGCCAGCAGAACCGGGATCAGGACCCAGTACTTC
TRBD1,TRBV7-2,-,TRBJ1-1,CASSLYPGQLNTEAFF,TGTGCCAGCAGCTTATACCCGGGACAGTTGAACACTGAAGCTTTCTTT
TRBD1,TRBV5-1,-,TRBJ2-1,CASRGQGYNEQFF,TGCGCCAGCAGGGGACAGGGGTACAATGAGCAGTTCTTC
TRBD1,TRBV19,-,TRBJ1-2,CASASGTGANYGYTF,TGTGCCAGCGCCTCCGGGACAGGGGCTAACTATGGCTACACCTTC
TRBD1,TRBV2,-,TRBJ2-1,CASSLGQINNEQFF,TGTGCCAGCAGCCTGGGACAGATTAACAATGAGCAGTTCTTC